A selection of T cell receptor beta chains follows, all from one sample in a study of T cells in Graves' hyperthyroidism and ophthalmopathy. TCRdb ran MiXCR on the multiplex PCR reads and lists one entry per CDR3 protein. The sample has 450,000 to 650,000 distinct CDR3 sequences, under 20% seen once. Sequences were obtained from blood. The source is a woman aged 18 to 35 with Graves' ophthalmopathy. CDR3s include the opening cysteine and the closing phenylalanine or tryptophan. Fields, in order: V gene, J gene, CDR3 protein.

v_call: TRBV6-2/TRBV6-3; j_call: TRBJ2-7; cdr3_aa: CASSYSQYEQYF
v_call: TRBV20-1; j_call: TRBJ1-2; cdr3_aa: CSAEDSNYGYTF
v_call: TRBV9; j_call: TRBJ2-2; cdr3_aa: CASARTGIGGGTGELFF
v_call: TRBV20-1; j_call: TRBJ1-1; cdr3_aa: CSSDRAGKNTEAFF
v_call: TRBV4-1; j_call: TRBJ1-4; cdr3_aa: CASSQQSPTNEKLFF
v_call: TRBV25-1; j_call: TRBJ2-3; cdr3_aa: CASRGTGGASDTQYF
v_call: TRBV27; j_call: TRBJ2-7; cdr3_aa: CASSFGTASSYEQYF
v_call: TRBV30; j_call: TRBJ2-3; cdr3_aa: CAWSEGLAVTDTQYF
v_call: TRBV5-6; j_call: TRBJ2-3; cdr3_aa: CASSLVGRDTDTQYF
v_call: TRBV19; j_call: TRBJ1-2; cdr3_aa: CASSMGPGQTFGRDGYTF
v_call: TRBV24-1; j_call: TRBJ2-3; cdr3_aa: CATSDPLAGASTDTQYF
v_call: TRBV29-1; j_call: TRBJ2-7; cdr3_aa: CSVEDNYEQYF
v_call: TRBV20-1; j_call: TRBJ1-4; cdr3_aa: CSASDATGRNEKLFF
v_call: TRBV4-3; j_call: TRBJ1-2; cdr3_aa: CASSQEGQVYGYTF
v_call: TRBV5-4; j_call: TRBJ2-4; cdr3_aa: CASRPGGVKNIQYF
v_call: TRBV7-9; j_call: TRBJ1-1; cdr3_aa: CASSANYGKLMNTEAFF
v_call: TRBV10-3; j_call: TRBJ2-6; cdr3_aa: CAISEVSSGRPLGGANVLTF
v_call: TRBV19; j_call: TRBJ1-1; cdr3_aa: CASASGARNTEAFF
v_call: TRBV6-2/TRBV6-3; j_call: TRBJ2-3; cdr3_aa: CASTRKGPGLAVSTDTQYF
v_call: TRBV6-2/TRBV6-3; j_call: TRBJ1-5; cdr3_aa: CASSGAGAGNQPQHF
v_call: TRBV9; j_call: TRBJ2-3; cdr3_aa: CASSPGGSSTDTQYF
v_call: TRBV28; j_call: TRBJ1-5; cdr3_aa: CASSFRVRPNQPQHF
v_call: TRBV18; j_call: TRBJ1-1; cdr3_aa: CASSPRRVDTEAFF
v_call: TRBV6-1; j_call: TRBJ1-6; cdr3_aa: CASSERTRNNSPLHF
v_call: TRBV7-2; j_call: TRBJ2-1; cdr3_aa: CASSSQTSPDSSYNEQFF
v_call: TRBV6-2/TRBV6-3; j_call: TRBJ2-5; cdr3_aa: CASSTGATLPLQETQYF